This T cell receptor (beta chain) came from a study of cytomegalovirus exposure and HLA in healthy donors. The PCR employed 60 Vbeta primers together with 13 Jbeta primers. Assay: immunoSEQ multiplex PCR; the TCRdb copy retains only in-frame clones and omits some. The sample consists of around 130,000 clones, over 75% of them appearing once. V dropped 5 bases and J dropped 3; count of bases not matched to a gene: 13. Germline V gene sequence: CDR1 SGHTA, CDR2 FQGTGA. The length of the CDR3 is 16 residues. This clone was detected once. The chain is built from TRBV7-3 and TRBJ2-7, with TRBD1 identical over 7 bases. The receptor's source is a man aged 45-65 years in good health and CMV-seronegative. Sequencing used PBMCs. CDR3 residues: CASSRGRTGQNYEQYF. The CDR3 DNA sequence: TGTGCCAGCAGCCGCGGACGCACGGGACAGAACTACGAGCAGTACTTC.